The 31 T cell receptor beta chains below all came from one sample that was sequenced in a study of blood T cell repertoires in COVID-19. Profiling relied on immunoSEQ multiplex PCR, and the TCRdb table lists in-frame clones only, not all of them. The sample contains about 400,000 clones, around 92% of which appear only once. Sequenced input: peripheral blood. The origin of the receptors is a man in his forties or fifties with acute or convalescent COVID-19.

The chain joins TRBV11-3 to TRBJ1-5; D is unresolved. Trimming cost V 1 base and J 5 bases, with 18 bases left between them. The germline gives CDR1 SGHNT, CDR2 YENEEA. This CDR3 contains 17 residues. Here the CDR3 DNA reads TGTGCCAGCAGCTTAGGAGGCCAAGAGGGTGGTGATCAGCCCCAGCATTTT. Its protein product is CASSLGGQEGGDQPQHF.

The V gene is TRBV2, the J gene TRBJ1-2, with D maybe TRBD1 (5 bases). The CDR3 extends over 14 amino acids. In germline, CDR1 is SNHLY, CDR2 FYNNEI. V was clipped by 2 bases and J by 7 bases, with 14 bases between them. CDR3: CASSELWGERGYTF. For the CDR3, the DNA is TGTGCCAGCAGTGAATTATGGGGGGAGCGTGGCTACACCTTC.

The J gene is TRBJ2-1, the V gene TRBV3-1 (or the pseudogene TRBV3-2); D gene unclear. This CDR3 has 14 residues. V lost 4 bases and J lost 0, with 7 bases in between. Germline-derived CDR1 and CDR2 are LGHDT and YNNKEL (reference sequence). CDR3 loop: CASSRRISYNEQFF. CDR3 sequence (DNA): TGTGCCAGCAGCCGCAGGATCTCCTACAATGAGCAGTTCTTC.

The chain joins TRBV28 to TRBJ1-5; D is perhaps TRBD1 (6 bases). Germline-derived CDR1 and CDR2 are MDHEN and SYDVKM. V lost 6 bases and J 8 bases, leaving 20 bases between the germline ends. The CDR3 extends over 15 amino acids. CDR3 in DNA: TGTGCCAGCAGCAACCCTGGACAGTCTGTGGAGCCCCAGCATTTT. It specifies CASSNPGQSVEPQHF.

The chain has TRBV11-1 and TRBJ2-7, with D uncertain. Trimming took off 5 bases at V and 4 bases at J, with 12 bases between the two ends. CDR1 is SGHAT, CDR2 FQDESV, per germline (reference sequence). The length of the CDR3 is 13 residues. CDR3 sequence reads: CASSLGPGYEQYF. As DNA, the CDR3 is TGTGCCAGCAGCCTCGGTCCGGGTTACGAGCAGTACTTC.

The chain is built from TRBV9 and TRBJ1-2; TRBD1 aligns across 12 bases. The germline V gene encodes CDR1 SGDLS and CDR2 YYNGEE. The CDR3 has 18 residues. With 5 bases clipped from V and 2 bases from J, the junction kept 13 bases outside the gene matches. CDR3 sequence reads: CASSDARDRGRSNYGYTF. The CDR3 DNA sequence: TGTGCCAGCAGTGACGCCCGGGACAGGGGGCGTTCAAACTATGGCTACACCTTC.

On this clone: A read error may produce the germline difference seen at one junction end. J is TRBJ2-2 and V is TRBV2, with TRBD1 matching 12 bases. The CDR3 covers 15 residues. Looked up from germline, CDR1 is SNHLY and CDR2 is FYNNEI. CDR3 nucleotide sequence: TGTGCCCGCAGGGGGGGACAGGGGGCCACCGGGGAGCTGTTTTTT. This translates into CARRGGQGATGELFF.

The V gene is TRBV27, the J gene TRBJ2-1; 9 nucleotides match TRBD1. The CDR3 length is 16 residues. In germline, CDR1 is MNHEY, CDR2 SMNVEV (reference sequence). The V and J ends lost 6 bases and 10 bases, in that order; junction bases with no gene match: 16. The CDR3 is CASSSRGQGGEWEQFF. CDR3 DNA sequence: TGTGCCAGCAGCTCTCGGGGACAGGGCGGGGAATGGGAGCAGTTCTTC.

The chain employs TRBV11-3 and TRBJ2-2, with 7 positions matching TRBD2. There are 16 residues in the CDR3. Unmatched junction bases numbered 2, after V lost 1 base and J lost 0 bases. Germline CDR1 and CDR2: SGHNT and YENEEA. In nucleotides, the CDR3 is TGTGCCAGCAGCTTAGGCGGGGGTTCGAACACCGGGGAGCTGTTTTTT. Translated, it gives CASSLGGGSNTGELFF.

V usage is TRBV6-5 and J usage is TRBJ1-5, with TRBD1 matching over 11 bases. The CDR3 contains 15 residues. Germline CDR1 is MNHEY and CDR2 is SVGAGI. The V segment lost 6 bases and the J segment 5 bases; nucleotides outside the gene matches: 6. CDR3 coding DNA: TGTGCCAGCAGACGGACAGGGGGCGTAGATCAGCCCCAGCATTTT. Translation gives CASRRTGGVDQPQHF.

J is TRBJ2-7 and V is TRBV6-2 or TRBV6-3; D call uncertain. CDR1 and CDR2 from the germline V gene are MNHEY and SVGEGT. There are 14 residues in the CDR3. V was pared by 1 base and J by 1 base, with 8 bases between. The DNA for the CDR3 is TGTGCCAGCAGTTACTATGGGCGTTCCTACGAGCAGTACTTC. Amino acid sequence: CASSYYGRSYEQYF.

The rearrangement joins TRBV19 to TRBJ1-5; D not certain. Germline V gene lookup returns CDR1 LNHDA and CDR2 SQIVND (reference sequence). The V end lost 5 bases, the J end lost 4 bases, and 9 bases lay between the germline ends. This CDR3 region has 13 residues. The CDR3 DNA follows: TGTGCCAGTAGTTTCAGTTTAAATCAGCCCCAGCATTTT. It codes for CASSFSLNQPQHF.

A single count supports this clone. V gene TRBV18 combines with J gene TRBJ2-7, with 8 nucleotides matching TRBD1. The V and J ends lost 0 bases and 5 bases, in that order; junction bases with no gene match: 3. Germline V CDR1 and CDR2: KGHSH, LQKENI. The CDR3 covers 14 residues. CDR3 sequence (DNA): TGTGCCAGCTCACCACCGGAACAGGGGGACGAGCAGTACTTC. This gives the protein CASSPPEQGDEQYF.

The chain uses TRBV12-3 or TRBV12-4 and TRBJ1-2; D gene uncertain. V lost 6 bases and J 13 bases, leaving 18 bases between the germline ends. The length of the CDR3 is 12 residues. This chain's CDR3 is CASRPTSGRGTF. CDR3 DNA: TGTGCCAGCAGACCAACTTCCGGGCGGGGCACCTTC.

The rearrangement links TRBV9 to TRBJ2-5; tentative D call: TRBD2 (7 bases). V lost 3 bases and J 5 bases, leaving 14 bases between the germline ends. Germline V gene sequence: CDR1 SGDLS, CDR2 YYNGEE. The CDR3 totals 14 residues. This CDR3 is CASSGGGTGETQYF. CDR3 in DNA: TGTGCCAGCAGCGGGGGGGGCACAGGGGAGACCCAGTACTTC. Variable domain in full (rest from reference TRBV9 and TRBJ2-5): DSGVTQTPKHLITATGQRVTLRCSPRSGDLSVYWYQQSLDQGLQFLIQYYNGEERAKGNILERFSAQQFPDLHSELNLSSLELGDSALYFCASSGGGTGETQYFGPGTRLLVL.

J is TRBJ1-6 and V is TRBV5-1, with a weak D call TRBD1 (6 bases). V lost 3 bases and J 15 bases, leaving 13 bases between the germline ends. Germline CDR1 reads SGHRS; CDR2 reads YFSETQ. The CDR3 covers 12 residues. The CDR3 DNA reads as TGCGCCAGCAGCTCTTCAGGGGAAAACCTCCACTTT. Translating it yields CASSSSGENLHF. The variable domain in full, with the rest retrieved from reference TRBV5-1 and TRBJ1-6, is KAGVTQTPRYLIKTRGQQVTLSCSPISGHRSVSWYQQTPGQGLQFLFEYFSETQRNKGNFPGRFSGRQFSNSRSEMNVSTLELGDSALYLCASSSSGENLHFGNGTRLTVT.

This clone was counted once. The rearrangement joins TRBV7-2 to TRBJ1-5, with D tentatively TRBD1 (5 bases). CDR3 size: 16 residues. Germline CDR1 SGHTA, CDR2 FQGNSA. The V and J ends lost 1 base and 15 bases respectively, with 25 bases between them. The CDR3 reads CASSLEGPGALRRVHF. DNA for the CDR3: TGTGCCAGCAGCTTAGAGGGGCCTGGGGCCCTGCGACGTGTGCATTTT.

The chain employs TRBV2 and TRBJ1-2, with D unresolved. V was pared by 6 bases and J by 11 bases, with 16 bases between. CDR1 is SNHLY, CDR2 FYNNEI, per germline. This CDR3 has 12 amino acids. CDR3 in DNA: TGTGCCAGCAGCCCCGACCCCCCGGAGTACACCTTC. It specifies CASSPDPPEYTF.

The genes are TRBV10-1 and TRBJ1-5; no clear D. Germline assignment: CDR1 WNHNN and CDR2 SYGVQD (reference sequence). The CDR3 is made up of 12 amino acids. V shed 5 bases and J shed 6 bases, with 8 bases lying between them. This CDR3 reads CASSPGGQPQHF. The CDR3 DNA sequence: TGCGCCAGCAGTCCAGGAGGTCAGCCCCAGCATTTT.

The chain couples TRBV11-3 to TRBJ2-2, with a weak D call TRBD2 (7 bases). The CDR3 sequence is 14 residues long. V shed 6 bases and J shed 5 bases, with 13 bases lying between them. Germline V lookup: CDR1 SGHNT, CDR2 YENEEA. The CDR3 coding sequence is TGTGCCAGCAGTCGCGGGGGCAGTACCGGGGAGCTGTTTTTT. Translation: CASSRGGSTGELFF.

The chain has TRBV5-1 and TRBJ2-3, with a weak D call TRBD2 (7 bases). V was clipped by 0 bases and J by 1 base, with 12 bases between them. CDR1 and CDR2 from the germline V gene are SGHRS and YFSETQ. This CDR3 is 16 amino acids long. The CDR3 DNA reads as TGCGCCAGCAGCTTGGAGGGGGAGGGAGGCACAGATACGCAGTATTTT. Amino acids: CASSLEGEGGTDTQYF.

This clone appeared once. V gene TRBV15 combines with J gene TRBJ1-3; tentatively, D is TRBD1 (5 bases). V was trimmed by 2 bases and J by 7 bases, leaving 12 bases between them. The V gene's germline CDR1 is LNHNV and CDR2 YYDKDF (reference sequence). CDR3 size: 14 residues. CDR3 in DNA: TGTGCCACCAGCAGACAGGGACTTCCTAACACCATATATTTT. Translated: CATSRQGLPNTIYF.

The chain joins TRBV12-3 or TRBV12-4 to TRBJ1-3, with D unresolved. V lost 4 bases and J 7 bases, leaving 5 bases between the germline ends. The length of the CDR3 is 11 residues. The DNA for the CDR3 is TGTGCCAGCAGTTCCTCGAACACCATATATTTT. Its protein product is CASSSSNTIYF.

The chain joins TRBV21-1 to TRBJ1-2. TRBV21-1 is designated a pseudogene. CDR3 length equals 14 residues. Written as DNA, the CDR3 is TGTGCCAGCAGCAAAGCCGCGGGCGGCTATGGCTACACCTTC. This encodes CASSKAAGGYGYTF.

There are a few counts of this clone. This sequence joins TRBV25-1 and TRBJ2-3, with 9 bases that match TRBD2. The J segment lost 8 bases and the V segment lost 4 bases, leaving 16 bases of the junction unmatched. This CDR3 contains 17 residues. Germline V gene data show CDR1 as MGHDK and CDR2 as SYGVNS. Here the CDR3 reads CASSGLAGNAVPGTQYF. The CDR3 DNA reads as TGTGCCAGCAGTGGTCTAGCGGGGAATGCGGTCCCAGGTACGCAGTATTTT.

This clone was found a few times. This chain uses TRBV2 with TRBJ1-1; D gene unclear. The CDR3 covers 14 residues. CDR1 and CDR2 (germline): SNHLY, FYNNEI. Trimming removed 4 bases from V and 4 bases from J, with 13 bases in between. As DNA, the CDR3 is TGTGCCAGCAGTGTATTGGGAGTCAGCACTGAAGCTTTCTTT. Protein: CASSVLGVSTEAFF.

The chain uses TRBV4-1 and TRBJ1-1; TRBD1 might be the D (5 bases). The germline V and J ends were trimmed by 6 bases and 0 bases, with 11 bases remaining between them. This CDR3 spans 14 amino acids. Germline V gene data show CDR1 as MGHRA and CDR2 as YSYEKL. CDR3 coding DNA: TGCGCCAGCAGGCCAGGGTCTTTGAACACTGAAGCTTTCTTT. This codes for CASRPGSLNTEAFF.

This clone was seen a single time. The chain employs TRBV28 and TRBJ1-6; no reliable D call. This CDR3 is built from 18 residues. CDR1 is MDHEN and CDR2 is SYDVKM in the germline V gene. V shed 1 base and J shed 8 bases, with 21 bases lying between them. CDR3 coding DNA: TGTGCCAGCAGTTTATCACGGGGATTGGGCAGCGGCGATTCACCCCTCCACTTT. It is translated as CASSLSRGLGSGDSPLHF.

The V and J genes are TRBV27 and TRBJ2-3; D perhaps matches TRBD2 (5 bases). The CDR3 runs 18 residues. Trimming took off 3 bases at V and 1 base at J, with 20 bases between the two ends. Germline V CDR1 and CDR2: MNHEY, SMNVEV (reference sequence). CDR3 coding DNA: TGTGCCAGCAGTTTCCGGGGAACGGGGTCGATGGGCACAGATACGCAGTATTTT. Encoded protein: CASSFRGTGSMGTDTQYF.

Written as DNA, the CDR3 is TGTGCCAGCAGCTTGGAGGGACAGGGAGGCTACACCTTC. It translates to CASSLEGQGGYTF. This chain links TRBV5-4 with TRBJ1-2; 9 bases agree with TRBD1. Per the germline V gene, CDR1 is SGHNT and CDR2 is YYREEE (reference sequence). The V and J ends lost 0 bases and 8 bases, in that order; junction bases with no gene match: 2. The CDR3 covers 13 residues.

The chain links TRBV7-3 to TRBJ1-1, with D tentatively TRBD1 (6 bases). V lost 10 bases and J 3 bases, leaving 15 bases between the germline ends. Germline assignment: CDR1 SGHTA and CDR2 FQGTGA. The CDR3 has 13 residues. This CDR3 reads CATRGQGDTEAFF. The CDR3 DNA follows: TGTGCCACGCGGGGGCAAGGCGACACTGAAGCTTTCTTT.